What follows are 11 T cell receptor beta chains derived from one specimen sequenced in a study of CXCR3-negative and CXCR3-positive naive CD8 T cells. General study findings and limits: A higher hydrophobicity marked the TRB CDR3s of CXCR3-positive naive cells versus CXCR3-negative naive cells.

These receptors have no identified antigens. The libraries of TRB cDNA were constructed through 5' RACE using UMI labels. Each CDR3 protein gets one entry in TCRdb, which reprocessed the 5' RACE reads and gives no DNA. Its table records some 140,000 distinct CDR3 sequences. Sequenced sample: naive CXCR3+ CD8+ T cells from blood. This sample's subset: CD45RO-CCR7+CD27+CD95- naive CD8+ T cells expressing CXCR3 (TNR3+). Receptor source: a human donor in good health. Some clones in this sample may be carry-over from other donors' samples.

This chain uses TRBV9 with TRBJ2-1; TCRdb selects TRBD2, and the lack of DNA leaves this call unchecked. Per the germline V gene, CDR1 is SGDLS and CDR2 is YYNGEE. The CDR3 length is 16 residues. CDR3 loop: CASSVGGLAGYNEQFF.

The chain has TRBV12-5 and TRBJ2-3. Germline V gives CDR1 LGHNT, CDR2 FRNRAP. The CDR3 runs to 16 residues. CDR3: CASGLTPDRLSYTQYF.

The J gene is TRBJ1-1, the V gene TRBV7-9. The CDR3 is 11 amino acids. CDR1 and CDR2 from the germline V gene are SEHNR and FQNEAQ (reference sequence). The CDR3 region is CASSLEEEAFF.

The J gene is TRBJ2-1, the V gene TRBV3-1; TCRdb names TRBD2, which stays unverified in the absence of DNA. Germline V gene data show CDR1 as LGHDT and CDR2 as YNNKEL (reference sequence). The CDR3 has 13 amino acids. The CDR3 is CASSQGLANEQFF.

The CDR3 here is CASSPLDSLTIYEQYF. The J gene is TRBJ2-7, the V gene TRBV7-9; the D call of TRBD1 rests on TCRdb alone, since no DNA is present to check it. This CDR3 is 16 amino acids long. The germline CDR1 and CDR2 sequences are SEHNR and FQNEAQ (reference sequence).

This chain uses TRBV29-1 with TRBJ2-7; TCRdb's D call of TRBD2 is untestable without DNA. Germline lookup yields CDR1 SQVTM and CDR2 ANQGSEA. The CDR3 covers 14 residues. The CDR3 sequence: CSVEGLAGENEQYF.

The chain uses TRBV29-1 and TRBJ2-7. Per germline, CDR1 SQVTM and CDR2 ANQGSEA. This CDR3 spans 11 amino acids. This CDR3 is CSVEEAWEQYF.

The rearrangement links TRBV29-1 to TRBJ2-2; the D gene TCRdb calls, TRBD1, cannot be checked with no DNA. Germline-derived CDR1 and CDR2 are SQVTM and ANQGSEA. The CDR3 is made up of 12 amino acids. The CDR3 sequence: CSAKGTTGELFF.

The chain joins TRBV20-1 to TRBJ2-5; TCRdb reports TRBD1, a call that lacks DNA to check it against. Germline V gene data show CDR1 as DFQATT and CDR2 as SNEGSKA (reference sequence). The CDR3 totals 12 residues. CDR3: CSAIRGAETQYF.

The chain's CDR3 is CASSFTVKSNQPQHF. J is TRBJ1-5 and V is TRBV5-1. This CDR3 region has 15 residues. Germline V lookup: CDR1 SGHRS, CDR2 YFSETQ.

V gene TRBV6-2 or TRBV6-3 combines with J gene TRBJ2-1; TCRdb designates TRBD1, a call that cannot be tested without DNA. CDR1 is MNHEY, CDR2 SVGEGT, per germline. CDR3 size: 17 residues. CDR3 loop: CASSRPHRGSSGNEQFF.